The 18 T cell receptor delta chains below all came from one sample that was sequenced in a study of Vδ1+ human thymocytes. These receptors' antigens are unknown. Study observations and caveats: Thymic TRG and TRD repertoires appeared highly polyclonal, with Gaussian CDR3 length distributions.

Extracted RNA was reverse transcribed into cDNA. Pooled V-gene forward primers with one constant-region reverse primer generated the CDR3 amplicons by multiplex PCR. TCRdb fed the multiplex PCR reads into CATT to redo clone calling. The sample records about 55,000 delta-chain clones, less than 20% being singletons. The material sequenced was Vdelta1+ gamma-delta thymocytes from the thymus. The subset was: FACS-sorted CD3+ TCRalphabeta- TCRVdelta1+ TCRVdelta2- thymocytes. The receptors come from a boy less than two years old who had congenital heart surgery.

This clone has only a few counts. V and J are TRDV1 and TRDJ1, with 7 nucleotides matching TRDD3. This CDR3 contains 19 residues. J lost 1 base, V lost 2 bases, and 16 bases had no gene match. Germline V lookup: CDR1 TSWWSYY, CDR2 QGS. The CDR3 DNA follows: TGTGCTCTTGGGGAAGGTTTTGAACTGAAATGGGGGACCACCGATAAACTCATCTTT. Protein: CALGEGFELKWGTTDKLIF.

The rearrangement links TRDV1 to TRDJ1, with 7 positions matching TRDD3. The CDR3 is 17 amino acids. The junction had 14 bases not matched to a gene; V was cut back by 0 bases and J by 7 bases. CDR1 is TSWWSYY and CDR2 is QGS in the germline V gene. The CDR3 nucleotides read TGTGCTCTTGGGGAACTAGGCGGGGATAAGGGGAGCGCTAAACTCATCTTT. Encoded protein: CALGELGGDKGSAKLIF.

This clone was counted a few times. The J gene is TRDJ1, the V gene TRDV2; 9 bases are shared with TRDD3. Germline CDR1 GEAIGNYY, CDR2 EKD. V shed 3 bases, J shed 8 bases, and the junction held 6 bases outside the gene matches. There are 13 residues in the CDR3. In nucleotides, the CDR3 is TGTGCCTGTGACCGTACTGGGGGAAAAAAACTCATCTTT. This translates into CACDRTGGKKLIF.

The chain links TRDV1 to TRDJ1, with 9 bases aligning to TRDD3. The trim removed 0 bases at V and 0 bases at J, leaving 29 bases unmatched. The germline V gene has CDR1 TSWWSYY and CDR2 QGS. The CDR3 length is 25 residues. CDR3 sequence: CALGELRAYVPSTLLGDFNTDKLIF. Written as DNA, the CDR3 is TGTGCTCTTGGGGAACTACGAGCATATGTTCCTTCTACCCTACTGGGGGACTTCAACACCGATAAACTCATCTTT.

This chain joins TRDV1 and TRDJ1, with 12 bases identical to TRDD3. This CDR3 is 23 amino acids long. Trimming cost V 5 bases and J 0 bases; bases outside gene matches: 25. Germline V gene sequence: CDR1 TSWWSYY, CDR2 QGS. CDR3 nucleotide sequence: TGTGCTCTTGGGAAAGCCCCCTCCTACCTGGGGGATACGTACTGGGAGTACACCGATAAACTCATCTTT. Its translation: CALGKAPSYLGDTYWEYTDKLIF.

J is TRDJ1 and V is TRDV1; 10 bases map to TRDD3. Germline lookup yields CDR1 TSWWSYY and CDR2 QGS. The ends lost 2 bases at V and 0 bases at J; junction bases unmatched: 27. The length of the CDR3 is 24 residues. The CDR3 DNA follows: TGTGCTCTTGGGGAATTCGGCCTTCCCCGCGTACTGGGGGATGCTTTCCGGAACACCGATAAACTCATCTTT. Its protein product is CALGEFGLPRVLGDAFRNTDKLIF.

The chain has TRDV1 and TRDJ1; 12 bases are a match to TRDD3. The length of the CDR3 is 18 residues. Looked up from germline, CDR1 is TSWWSYY and CDR2 is QGS. Germline trimming cut 0 bases from V and 9 bases from J; bases unmatched to any gene: 14. Here the CDR3 reads CALGELSGRWGIRGELIF. DNA of the CDR3: TGTGCTCTTGGGGAACTGTCCGGTCGCTGGGGGATACGGGGGGAACTCATCTTT.

This clone was picked up a small number of times. The V and J genes are TRDV1 and TRDJ1; 11 nucleotides line up with TRDD3. The germline V gene encodes CDR1 TSWWSYY and CDR2 QGS. This CDR3 comprises 23 residues. V lost 5 bases and J lost 4; bases outside the gene matches: 30. The chain's CDR3 is CALGISRGRPDWGISRIVDKLIF. The CDR3 DNA sequence: TGTGCTCTTGGGATATCTCGCGGGCGTCCCGACTGGGGGATATCTAGGATTGTCGATAAACTCATCTTT.

The J gene is TRDJ1, the V gene TRDV1, with TRDD2 matching over 9 bases. The length of the CDR3 is 22 residues. Germline assignment: CDR1 TSWWSYY and CDR2 QGS. V was clipped by 1 base and J by 5 bases; unmatched bases: 26. CDR3 protein: CALGEPMGLPTVLGDTGDKLIF. DNA of the CDR3: TGTGCTCTTGGGGAACCTATGGGCCTTCCTACGGTACTGGGCGATACGGGGGATAAACTCATCTTT.

This clone was found once. The chain recombines TRDV1 with TRDJ1, with 9 bases lining up with TRDD3. Germline trimming cut 2 bases from V and 5 bases from J; bases unmatched to any gene: 33. From germline, CDR1 is TSWWSYY and CDR2 QGS. The CDR3 has 24 amino acids. CDR3 coding DNA: TGTGCTCTTGGGGAAAACGGTTGGAGACTTCCGACGTACTGGGGGACCCAGGGGCTGGATAAACTCATCTTT. Translation gives CALGENGWRLPTYWGTQGLDKLIF.

This clone turned up a few times. J is TRDJ1 and V is TRDV1; D perhaps matches TRDD3 (6 bases). Trimming shortened V by 0 bases and J by 0 bases, and 17 bases separated the two germline ends. The CDR3 runs to 18 residues. Looked up from germline, CDR1 is TSWWSYY and CDR2 is QGS. CDR3 sequence: CALGELRIWGLYTDKLIF. The CDR3 nucleotides are TGTGCTCTTGGGGAACTACGAATCTGGGGACTGTACACCGATAAACTCATCTTT.

This clone appeared a few times. The V call is TRDV1, the J call TRDJ1, with 9 bases that match TRDD3. V trimming: 1 base; J trimming: 3 bases; junction bases outside the gene matches: 12. The CDR3 is 18 amino acids. Germline V lookup: CDR1 TSWWSYY, CDR2 QGS. CDR3 residues: CALGEPGRSGGFPDKLIF. The CDR3, as DNA: TGTGCTCTTGGGGAACCGGGACGGTCTGGGGGATTCCCCGATAAACTCATCTTT.

This clone was observed a few times. V is TRDV1 and J is TRDJ1; D might be TRDD3 (6 bases). CDR3 length: 15 amino acids. CDR1 TSWWSYY and CDR2 QGS come from the germline V gene. Deletions cut 7 bases from V and 1 base from J, with 16 bases between. DNA for the CDR3: TGTGCTCTTGTGCAGGTGGGGGGCCCCACCGATAAACTCATCTTT. It translates to CALVQVGGPTDKLIF.

The genes are TRDV2 and TRDJ1; D could derive from TRDD2 or TRDD3 (9 bases each). The CDR3 is made up of 23 amino acids. Germline CDR1 reads GEAIGNYY; CDR2 reads EKD. Trimming cost V 3 bases and J 0 bases, with 37 bases left between them. DNA for the CDR3: TGTGCCTGTGACCCTTCCCTTCCTACCATTCGTACTGGGGGACTGCTGTACACCGATAAACTCATCTTT. It translates to CACDPSLPTIRTGGLLYTDKLIF.

This clone appeared a few times. This rearrangement joins TRDV1 to TRDJ1, with 9 bases matching TRDD2. This CDR3 spans 23 amino acids. V lost 1 base and J lost 0; bases outside the gene matches: 24. Germline assignment: CDR1 TSWWSYY and CDR2 QGS. CDR3 DNA sequence: TGTGCTCTTGGGGAACCCCCCATCCCGGCCTTCCTACAGGGTACTGGGGACACCGATAAACTCATCTTT. The encoded protein is CALGEPPIPAFLQGTGDTDKLIF.

This clone was picked up a small number of times. This sample includes further DNA sequences coding for the same CDR3. The genes are TRDV1 and TRDJ1, with D perhaps TRDD3 (6 bases). With 6 bases removed from V and 0 bases from J, the gap between germline ends came to 11 bases. CDR1 TSWWSYY and CDR2 QGS come from the germline V gene. The CDR3 is made up of 14 amino acids. The CDR3 here is CALGLGVYTDKLIF. DNA for the CDR3: TGTGCTCTTGGATTGGGGGTATACACCGATAAACTCATCTTT.

The chain uses TRDV1 and TRDJ1; D is unclear. CDR1 and CDR2 from the germline V gene are TSWWSYY and QGS. This CDR3 contains 16 residues. V lost 2 bases to trimming and J lost 0 bases, with 13 bases between them. The CDR3 sequence: CALGELRGGYTDKLIF. CDR3 coding DNA: TGTGCTCTTGGGGAATTGAGGGGCGGGTACACCGATAAACTCATCTTT.

V gene TRDV1 combines with J gene TRDJ1; 8 bases line up with TRDD3. CDR1 is TSWWSYY and CDR2 is QGS in the germline V gene. J lost 1 base, V lost 2 bases, and 24 bases had no gene match. The CDR3 runs to 22 residues. CDR3 nucleotide sequence: TGTGCTCTTGGGGAATCGTTATGGTGGCTACTTGGGGATACTCGGACCACCGATAAACTCATCTTT. This codes for CALGESLWWLLGDTRTTDKLIF.